The 13 T cell receptor beta chains in this list originate from one sample, sequenced in a study of cytomegalovirus exposure and HLA in healthy donors. PCR primers comprised 60 Vbeta and 13 Jbeta primers. Assay used: immunoSEQ multiplex PCR; TCRdb lists only in-frame clones, some missing. The top ten clones hold less than 4% of a sample with some 120,000 clones, roughly a tenth of them seen once. Sequencing was done on a sample of PBMCs. The receptors were sampled from a man aged 30-40 years in good health and CMV-seronegative.

In its sample, this clone was seen a few times. The chain uses TRBV19 and TRBJ2-2, with TRBD1 matching over 9 bases. The CDR3 runs to 16 residues. Germline V lookup: CDR1 LNHDA, CDR2 SQIVND (reference sequence). Trimming took 6 bases from V and 5 from J; bases not matched to a gene: 10. CDR3: CASSPPNRGQTGELFF. CDR3 in DNA: TGTGCCAGTAGCCCCCCAAACAGGGGGCAGACCGGGGAGCTGTTTTTT.

The V gene is TRBV5-1, the J gene TRBJ1-2; D uncertain. Trimming stripped 0 bases from V and 2 bases from J, with 8 bases between. The CDR3 is 14 amino acids. Germline V gene sequence: CDR1 SGHRS, CDR2 YFSETQ. The chain's CDR3 is CASSLGDTNYGYTF. CDR3 in DNA: TGCGCCAGCAGCTTGGGAGACACCAACTATGGCTACACCTTC. The full variable domain, rest sourced from reference TRBV5-1 and TRBJ1-2, is KAGVTQTPRYLIKTRGQQVTLSCSPISGHRSVSWYQQTPGQGLQFLFEYFSETQRNKGNFPGRFSGRQFSNSRSEMNVSTLELGDSALYLCASSLGDTNYGYTFGSGTRLTVV.

This clone occurred a few times. The chain carries TRBV19 and TRBJ2-1; a possible D gene is TRBD2 (6 bases). Germline V gene sequence: CDR1 LNHDA, CDR2 SQIVND (reference sequence). V was clipped by 3 bases and J by 6 bases, with 15 bases between them. This CDR3 has 15 amino acids. This CDR3 reads CASSISSGVGNEQFF. The CDR3, as DNA: TGTGCCAGTAGTATTAGTTCGGGGGTTGGCAATGAGCAGTTCTTC.

This clone was seen a handful of times. This sequence joins TRBV11-2 and TRBJ2-4; the match to TRBD1 covers 9 bases. Germline V CDR1 and CDR2: SGHAT, FQNNGV. The trim removed 4 bases at V and 4 bases at J, leaving 8 bases unmatched. The CDR3 covers 16 residues. The CDR3 region is CASSSSLDRGKNIQYF. CDR3 coding DNA: TGTGCCAGCAGCTCGAGCTTGGACAGGGGAAAAAACATTCAGTACTTC.

This clone was observed a handful of times. The rearrangement links TRBV28 to TRBJ2-2; TRBD1 matches at 9 bases. The CDR3 has 14 amino acids. Losses at the gene ends were 8 bases for V and 4 bases for J; bases not matched to a gene: 5. Germline V CDR1 and CDR2: MDHEN, SYDVKM. The CDR3 bases are TGTGCCAGCCTTGAACAGGGGGCCACCGGGGAGCTGTTTTTT. Residues: CASLEQGATGELFF.

This clone has just a few counts. The CDR3 loop is CASSSGPGNEQFF. In DNA form, the CDR3 reads TGTGCCAGCAGCTCCGGGCCAGGGAATGAGCAGTTCTTC. This rearrangement joins TRBV11-3 to TRBJ2-1; D may be TRBD1 (5 bases). The CDR3 runs to 13 residues. V was clipped by 4 bases and J by 7 bases, with 11 bases between them. Germline-derived CDR1 and CDR2 are SGHNT and YENEEA.

The sample holds one count of this clone. The J gene is TRBJ1-4, the V gene TRBV4-1; 8 bases are shared with TRBD1. Looked up from germline, CDR1 is MGHRA and CDR2 is YSYEKL. CDR3 size: 15 residues. Unmatched junction bases numbered 3, after V lost 1 base and J lost 5 bases. This chain's CDR3 is CASSQGDRTNEKLFF. DNA for the CDR3: TGCGCCAGCAGCCAAGGGGACAGGACCAATGAAAAACTGTTTTTT.

This clone occurred a few times. This chain joins TRBV5-8 and TRBJ1-6; maybe TRBD1 (6 bases). Trimming pared 4 bases from V and 11 bases from J, leaving 10 bases between. CDR1 SGHTS and CDR2 YDEGEE come from the germline V gene. The CDR3 covers 12 residues. This chain's CDR3 is CASSQDRTPLHF. The CDR3, as DNA: TGTGCCAGCAGCCAGGACAGAACACCCCTCCACTTT.

J is TRBJ2-2 and V is TRBV27; 11 bases are shared with TRBD2. The CDR3 has 15 amino acids. Germline V gene lookup returns CDR1 MNHEY and CDR2 SMNVEV (reference sequence). V trimming: 3 bases; J trimming: 4 bases; junction bases outside the gene matches: 1. As DNA, the CDR3 is TGTGCCAGCAGTTTGACTAGCGGGGCCACCGGGGAGCTGTTTTTT. This encodes CASSLTSGATGELFF.

In this sample, this clone turned up a few times. This chain uses TRBV4-1 with TRBJ1-1, with D possibly TRBD1 on 6 matching bases. Between the trimmed V and J ends, which lost 0 bases and 2 bases, there was a span of 10 bases. This CDR3 comprises 15 residues. Germline CDR1 and CDR2: MGHRA and YSYEKL. Here the CDR3 reads CASSQERGHNTEAFF. CDR3 bases: TGCGCCAGCAGCCAAGAAAGGGGACATAACACTGAAGCTTTCTTT.

This clone turned up a few times. This sequence joins TRBV7-2 and TRBJ2-5; 16 nucleotides line up with TRBD2. The CDR3 is made up of 16 amino acids. CDR1 and CDR2 from the germline V gene are SGHTA and FQGNSA. Trimming at V came to 5 bases and at J to 4 bases, leaving 4 bases not matched to a gene. CDR3 loop: CASSAGTSGGGETQYF. The CDR3 DNA reads TGTGCCAGCAGCGCCGGGACTAGCGGGGGGGGAGAGACCCAGTACTTC.

This clone came up a few times. The chain is built from TRBV5-4 and TRBJ2-5; TRBD1 agrees at 9 bases. V shed 2 bases and J 4 bases; nucleotides not matched to a gene: 6. CDR3 length: 15 amino acids. Germline values: CDR1 SGHNT, CDR2 YYREEE (reference sequence). The CDR3 protein is CASSLEQGARETQYF. The CDR3 region has the DNA TGTGCCAGCAGCTTAGAACAGGGGGCTAGAGAGACCCAGTACTTC.

The chain combines TRBV19 with TRBJ1-1, with TRBD1 matching over 8 bases. Germline CDR1 LNHDA, CDR2 SQIVND (reference sequence). The CDR3 is 14 amino acids. V lost 4 bases and J lost 5; bases outside the gene matches: 6. The CDR3 nucleotides read TGTGCCAGTAGTACCAGGACAGGGTGGACTGAAGCTTTCTTT. Protein sequence: CASSTRTGWTEAFF.